A single sample is the source of the 3 T cell receptor beta chains below, sequenced in a study of T-cell reconstitution after alpha-beta-depleted transplantation in children. During its preparation, the TCRbeta library received unique molecular identifiers. TCRdb analysed the PCR reads with MiXCR anew, one entry per CDR3 protein. The data show tens of thousands of distinct CDR3 sequences, with 40% to 55% seen just once and roughly 98% held by the top ten. The sequencing here drew on PBMCs, mostly from graft donor cells, taken 360 days after TCRalphabeta/CD19-depleted stem cell transplant. These receptors came from a male patient under 18 who had a stem cell transplant for acute lymphoblastic leukemia, so the T cells may come from the graft donor.

This rearrangement joins TRBV6-1 to TRBJ2-5; 9 nucleotides match TRBD2. Germline CDR1 MNHNS, CDR2 SASEGT. Trimming at V came to 7 bases and at J to 2 bases, leaving 8 bases not matched to a gene. The CDR3 consists of 15 residues. CDR3 DNA sequence: TGTGCCAGCACCTTTAGCGGGAGTAGTCAAGAGACCCAGTACTTC. It encodes CASTFSGSSQETQYF.

This chain uses TRBV7-2 with TRBJ2-7, with D perhaps matching TRBD2 (6 bases). The CDR3 has 15 residues. The germline gives CDR1 SGHTA, CDR2 FQGNSA. Between the trimmed V and J ends, which lost 5 bases and 2 bases, there was a span of 16 bases. The CDR3 DNA is TGTGCCAGCAGCGCCGGGGGTTGGGGCACCTACGAGCAGTACTTC. It encodes CASSAGGWGTYEQYF.

The CDR3, as DNA: TGTGCCAGCAGTTCGAGACTAACAGATACGCAGTATTTT. It encodes CASSSRLTDTQYF. The rearrangement joins TRBV12-3 or TRBV12-4 to TRBJ2-3; perhaps TRBD2 as D (5 bases). Trimming cost V 4 bases and J 3 bases, with 8 bases left between them. The CDR3 length is 13 residues.